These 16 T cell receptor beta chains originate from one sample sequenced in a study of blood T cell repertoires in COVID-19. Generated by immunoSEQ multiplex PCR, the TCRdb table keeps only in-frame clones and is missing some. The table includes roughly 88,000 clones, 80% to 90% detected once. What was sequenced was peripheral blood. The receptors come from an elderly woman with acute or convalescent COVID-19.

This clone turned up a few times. The CDR3 spells CASSPRTPGQGNTEAFF. The CDR3 DNA follows: TGTGCCAGCAGTCCGAGGACACCCGGTCAGGGGAACACTGAAGCTTTCTTT. The V call is TRBV2, the J call TRBJ1-1, with D perhaps TRBD1 (5 bases). The CDR3 spans 17 residues. The V end lost 5 bases, the J end lost 1 base, and 20 bases lay between the germline ends. Germline assignment: CDR1 SNHLY and CDR2 FYNNEI.

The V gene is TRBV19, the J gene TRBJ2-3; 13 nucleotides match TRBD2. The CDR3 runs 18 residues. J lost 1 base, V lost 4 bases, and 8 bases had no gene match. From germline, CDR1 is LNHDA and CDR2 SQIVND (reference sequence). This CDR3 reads CASSTSGTSGTRTDTQYF. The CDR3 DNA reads TGTGCCAGTAGTACATCCGGGACTAGCGGGACCCGCACAGATACGCAGTATTTT.

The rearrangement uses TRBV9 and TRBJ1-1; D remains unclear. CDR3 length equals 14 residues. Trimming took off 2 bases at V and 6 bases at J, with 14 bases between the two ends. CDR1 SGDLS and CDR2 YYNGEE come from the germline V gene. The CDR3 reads CASSVDNPGSEAFF. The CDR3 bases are TGTGCCAGCAGCGTCGACAACCCAGGATCTGAAGCTTTCTTT.

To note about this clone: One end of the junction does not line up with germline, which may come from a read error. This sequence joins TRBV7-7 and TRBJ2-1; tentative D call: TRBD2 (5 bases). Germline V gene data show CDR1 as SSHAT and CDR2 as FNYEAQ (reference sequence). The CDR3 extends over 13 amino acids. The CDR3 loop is CASSPGVGTEQFF. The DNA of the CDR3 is TGTGCTAGCAGCCCCGGGGTGGGTACTGAGCAGTTCTTC. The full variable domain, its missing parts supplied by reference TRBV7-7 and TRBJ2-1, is GAGVSQSPRYKVTKRGQDVTLRCDPISSHATLYWYQQALGQGPEFLTYFNYEAQPDKSGLPSDRFSAERPEGSISTLTIQRTEQRDSAMYRCASSPGVGTEQFFGPGTRLTVL.

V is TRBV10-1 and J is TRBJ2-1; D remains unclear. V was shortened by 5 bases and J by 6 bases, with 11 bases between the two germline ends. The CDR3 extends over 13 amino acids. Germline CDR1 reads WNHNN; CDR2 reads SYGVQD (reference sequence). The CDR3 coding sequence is TGCGCCAGCAGTCCTCCACTCGGCAATGAGCAGTTCTTC. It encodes CASSPPLGNEQFF.

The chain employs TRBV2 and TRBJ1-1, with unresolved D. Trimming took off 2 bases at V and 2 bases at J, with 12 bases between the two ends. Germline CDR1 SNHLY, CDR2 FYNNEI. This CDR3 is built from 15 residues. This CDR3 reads CASSERWQANTEAFF. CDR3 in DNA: TGTGCCAGCAGTGAACGGTGGCAGGCTAACACTGAAGCTTTCTTT.

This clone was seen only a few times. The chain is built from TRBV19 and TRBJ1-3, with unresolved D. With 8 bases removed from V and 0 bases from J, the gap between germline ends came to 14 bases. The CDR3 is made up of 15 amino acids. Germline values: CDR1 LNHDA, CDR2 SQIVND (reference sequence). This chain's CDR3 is CASRDNPFSGNTIYF. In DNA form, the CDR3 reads TGTGCCAGTCGGGATAATCCTTTCTCTGGAAACACCATATATTTT.

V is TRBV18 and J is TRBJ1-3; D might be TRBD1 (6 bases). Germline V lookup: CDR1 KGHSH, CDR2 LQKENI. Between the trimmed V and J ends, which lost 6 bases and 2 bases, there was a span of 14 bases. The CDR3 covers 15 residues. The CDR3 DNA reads TGTGCCAGCTCCCCTAACACAGGGCCTGGAAACACCATATATTTT. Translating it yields CASSPNTGPGNTIYF. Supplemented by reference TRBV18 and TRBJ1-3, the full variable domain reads NAGVMQNPRHLVRRRGQEARLRCSPMKGHSHVYWYRQLPEEGLKFMVYLQKENIIDESGMPKERFSAEFPKEGPSILRIQQVVRGDSAAYFCASSPNTGPGNTIYFGEGSWLTVV.

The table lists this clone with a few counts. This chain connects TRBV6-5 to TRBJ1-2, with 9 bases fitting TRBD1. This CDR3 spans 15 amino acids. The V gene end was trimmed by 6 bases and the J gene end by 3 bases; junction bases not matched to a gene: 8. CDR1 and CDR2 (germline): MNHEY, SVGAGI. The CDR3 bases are TGTGCCAGCAGACCTCACAGGGGGCCGGACTATGGCTACACCTTC. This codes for CASRPHRGPDYGYTF.

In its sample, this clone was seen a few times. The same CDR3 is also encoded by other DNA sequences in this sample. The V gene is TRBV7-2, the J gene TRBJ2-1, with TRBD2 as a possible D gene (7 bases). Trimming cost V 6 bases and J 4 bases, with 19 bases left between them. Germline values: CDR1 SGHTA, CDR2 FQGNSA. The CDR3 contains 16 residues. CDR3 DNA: TGTGCCAGCAGGATTGGGGGGGGGCCGGGGTACAATGAGCAGTTCTTC. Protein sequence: CASRIGGGPGYNEQFF.

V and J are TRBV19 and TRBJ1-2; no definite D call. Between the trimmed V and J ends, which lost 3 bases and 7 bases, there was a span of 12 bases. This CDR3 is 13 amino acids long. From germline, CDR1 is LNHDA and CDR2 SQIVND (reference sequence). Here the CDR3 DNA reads TGTGCCAGTAGTATTGGAGGGCTCGGTGGCTACACCTTC. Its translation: CASSIGGLGGYTF.

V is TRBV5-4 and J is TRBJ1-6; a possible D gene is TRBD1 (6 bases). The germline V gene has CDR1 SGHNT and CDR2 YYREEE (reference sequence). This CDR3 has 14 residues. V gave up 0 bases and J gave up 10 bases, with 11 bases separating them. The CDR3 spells CASSLGQVESPLHF. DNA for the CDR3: TGTGCCAGCAGCTTGGGACAGGTCGAGTCACCCCTCCACTTT. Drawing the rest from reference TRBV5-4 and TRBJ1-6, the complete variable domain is ETGVTQSPTHLIKTRGQQVTLRCSSQSGHNTVSWYQQALGQGPQFIFQYYREEENGRGNFPPRFSGLQFPNYSSELNVNALELDDSALYLCASSLGQVESPLHFGNGTRLTVT.

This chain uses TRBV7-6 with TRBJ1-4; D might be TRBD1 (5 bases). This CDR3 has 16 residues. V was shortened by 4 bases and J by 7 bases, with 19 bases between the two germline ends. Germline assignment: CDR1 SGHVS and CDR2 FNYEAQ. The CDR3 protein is CASSSNQGGRSEKLFF. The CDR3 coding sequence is TGTGCCAGCAGCTCTAATCAGGGTGGGCGTAGTGAAAAACTGTTTTTT. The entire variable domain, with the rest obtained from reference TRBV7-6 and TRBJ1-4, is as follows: GAGVSQSPRYKVTKRGQDVALRCDPISGHVSLYWYRQALGQGPEFLTYFNYEAQQDKSGLPNDRFSAERPEGSISTLTIQRTEQRDSAMYRCASSSNQGGRSEKLFFGSGTQLSVL.

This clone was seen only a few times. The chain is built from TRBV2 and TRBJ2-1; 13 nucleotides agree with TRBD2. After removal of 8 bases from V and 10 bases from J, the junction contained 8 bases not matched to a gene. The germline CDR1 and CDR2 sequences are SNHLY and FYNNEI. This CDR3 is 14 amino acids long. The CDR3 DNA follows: TGTGCCAGCGACACTAGCGGGGGGGCTGGAGAGCAGTTCTTC. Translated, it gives CASDTSGGAGEQFF.

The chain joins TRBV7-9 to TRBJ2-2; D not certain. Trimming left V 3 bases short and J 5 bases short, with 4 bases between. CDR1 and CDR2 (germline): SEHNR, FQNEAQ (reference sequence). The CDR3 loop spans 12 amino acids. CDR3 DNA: TGTGCCAGCAGCTTGCAGACCGGGGAGCTGTTTTTT. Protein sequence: CASSLQTGELFF.

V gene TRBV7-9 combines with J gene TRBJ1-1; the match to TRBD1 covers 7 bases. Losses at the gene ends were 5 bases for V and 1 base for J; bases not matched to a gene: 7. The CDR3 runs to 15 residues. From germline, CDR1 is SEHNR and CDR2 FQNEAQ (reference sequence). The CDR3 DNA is TGTGCCAGCAGCCCTCGACAGGGTAGGAACACTGAAGCTTTCTTT. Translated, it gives CASSPRQGRNTEAFF.